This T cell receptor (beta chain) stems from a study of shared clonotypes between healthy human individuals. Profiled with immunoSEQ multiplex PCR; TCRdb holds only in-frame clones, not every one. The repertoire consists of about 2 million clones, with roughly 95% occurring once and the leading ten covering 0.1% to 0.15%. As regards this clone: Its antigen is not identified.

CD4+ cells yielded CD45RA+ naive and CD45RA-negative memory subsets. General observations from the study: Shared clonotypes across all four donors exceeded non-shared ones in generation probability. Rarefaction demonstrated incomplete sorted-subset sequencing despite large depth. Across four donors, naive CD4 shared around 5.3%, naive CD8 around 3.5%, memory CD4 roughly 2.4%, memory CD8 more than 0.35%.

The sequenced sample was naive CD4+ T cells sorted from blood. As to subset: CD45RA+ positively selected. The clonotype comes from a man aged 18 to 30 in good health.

CDR3: CASSIGGTNTEAFF. In nucleotides, the CDR3 is TGTGCCAGTAGTATAGGGGGGACGAACACTGAAGCTTTCTTT. V is TRBV19 and J is TRBJ1-1; possible D gene TRBD1, 5 bases. Germline CDR1 LNHDA, CDR2 SQIVND (reference sequence). Trimming left V 1 base short and J 1 base short, with 7 bases between. The CDR3 contains 14 residues.